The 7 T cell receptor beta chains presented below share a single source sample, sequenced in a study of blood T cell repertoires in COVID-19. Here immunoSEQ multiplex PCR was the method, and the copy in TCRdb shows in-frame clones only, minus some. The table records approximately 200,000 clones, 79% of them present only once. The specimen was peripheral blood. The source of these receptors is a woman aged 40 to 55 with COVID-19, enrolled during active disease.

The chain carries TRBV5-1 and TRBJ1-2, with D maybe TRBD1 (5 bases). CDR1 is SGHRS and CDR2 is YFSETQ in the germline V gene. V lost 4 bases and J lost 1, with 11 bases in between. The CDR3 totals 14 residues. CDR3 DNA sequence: TGCGCCAGCAGCCAGGGTGACAGTAACTATGGCTACACCTTC. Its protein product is CASSQGDSNYGYTF. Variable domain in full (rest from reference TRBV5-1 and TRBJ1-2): KAGVTQTPRYLIKTRGQQVTLSCSPISGHRSVSWYQQTPGQGLQFLFEYFSETQRNKGNFPGRFSGRQFSNSRSEMNVSTLELGDSALYLCASSQGDSNYGYTFGSGTRLTVV.

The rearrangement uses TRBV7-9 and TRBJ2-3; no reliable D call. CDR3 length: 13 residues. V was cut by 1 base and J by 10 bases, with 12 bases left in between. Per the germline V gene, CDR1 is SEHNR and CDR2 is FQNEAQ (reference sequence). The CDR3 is CASSLDEPAAQYF. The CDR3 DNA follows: TGTGCCAGCAGCTTAGACGAACCGGCGGCGCAGTATTTT.

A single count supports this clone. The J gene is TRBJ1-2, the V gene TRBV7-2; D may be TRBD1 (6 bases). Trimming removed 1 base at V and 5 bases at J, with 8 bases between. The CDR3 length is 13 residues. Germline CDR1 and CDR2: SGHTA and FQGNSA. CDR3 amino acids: CASSLGQGYGYTF. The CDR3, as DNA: TGTGCCAGCAGCTTAGGCCAGGGGTATGGCTACACCTTC.

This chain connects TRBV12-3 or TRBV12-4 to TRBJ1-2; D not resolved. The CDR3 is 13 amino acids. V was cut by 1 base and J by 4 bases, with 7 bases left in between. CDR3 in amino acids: CASSLVARYGYTF. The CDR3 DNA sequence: TGTGCCAGCAGTTTAGTAGCCCGCTATGGCTACACCTTC.

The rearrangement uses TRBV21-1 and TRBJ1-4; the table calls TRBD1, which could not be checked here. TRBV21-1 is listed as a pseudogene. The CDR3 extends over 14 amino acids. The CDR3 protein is CASSFDSFNEKLFF. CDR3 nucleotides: TGTGCCAGCAGCTTTGACAGCTTTAATGAAAAACTGTTTTTT.

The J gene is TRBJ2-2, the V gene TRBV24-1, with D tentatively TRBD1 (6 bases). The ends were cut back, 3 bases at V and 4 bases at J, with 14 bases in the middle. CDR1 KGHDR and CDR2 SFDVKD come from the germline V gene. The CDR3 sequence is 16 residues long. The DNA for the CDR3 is TGTGCCACCAGTGATCTTGACAGGCCCCCCACCGGGGAGCTGTTTTTT. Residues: CATSDLDRPPTGELFF.

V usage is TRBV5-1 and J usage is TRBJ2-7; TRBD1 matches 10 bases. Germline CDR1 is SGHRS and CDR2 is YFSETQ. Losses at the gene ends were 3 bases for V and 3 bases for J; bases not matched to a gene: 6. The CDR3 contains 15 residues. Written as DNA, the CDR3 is TGCGCCAGCAGCTGGACAGGGGGTTTTGGCTACGAGCAGTACTTC. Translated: CASSWTGGFGYEQYF.